The 18 T cell receptor beta chains presented below share a single source sample, sequenced in a study of blood T cell repertoires in COVID-19. This table comes from immunoSEQ multiplex PCR, and its TCRdb copy is limited to in-frame clones, with some not included. The sample has hundreds of thousands of clones; 87% are singletons. The sample consisted of peripheral blood. The receptors were sampled from a man aged 18 to 35 with active or convalescent COVID-19.

The chain carries TRBV28 and TRBJ1-4, with 9 positions matching TRBD1. Germline V gene sequence: CDR1 MDHEN, CDR2 SYDVKM. J gave up 7 bases and V 7 bases, and 10 bases lay outside the gene matches. The CDR3 extends over 15 amino acids. CDR3 in DNA: TGTGCCAGCAATCAAAACAGGGGGCTGGGTGAAAAACTGTTTTTT. This gives the protein CASNQNRGLGEKLFF.

The CDR3 loop is CASIQGQGGEQFF. For the CDR3, the DNA is TGTGCCAGCATTCAGGGACAGGGGGGTGAGCAGTTCTTC. The chain links TRBV2 to TRBJ2-1; 11 bases match TRBD1. Germline-derived CDR1 and CDR2 are SNHLY and FYNNEI. This CDR3 is 13 amino acids long. V trimming: 7 bases; J trimming: 9 bases; junction bases outside the gene matches: 5.

This clone has only a few counts. The CDR3 DNA is TGTGCCAGCAGTACCCTGATGGACAGGGGCACAGATACGCAGTATTTT. Residues: CASSTLMDRGTDTQYF. The V gene is TRBV6-2 or TRBV6-3, the J gene TRBJ2-3, with TRBD1 identical over 8 bases. Losses at the gene ends were 5 bases for V and 1 base for J; bases not matched to a gene: 8. Germline values: CDR1 MNHEY, CDR2 SVGEGT. The CDR3 is made up of 16 amino acids.

The chain links TRBV7-9 to TRBJ1-4, with TRBD1 as a possible D gene (5 bases). From germline, CDR1 is SEHNR and CDR2 FQNEAQ (reference sequence). This CDR3 region has 14 residues. V lost 4 bases and J 8 bases, leaving 14 bases between the germline ends. For the CDR3, the DNA is TGTGCCAGCAGCTCATCAGGGCAAGGCGAAAAACTGTTTTTT. Translated, it gives CASSSSGQGEKLFF.

In this sample, this clone turned up a few times. The chain links TRBV19 to TRBJ1-2; D gene uncertain. V shed 1 base and J shed 3 bases, with 9 bases lying between them. The CDR3 is 14 residues long. Germline V gene data show CDR1 as LNHDA and CDR2 as SQIVND (reference sequence). This CDR3 is CASSIGSGDYGYTF. As DNA, the CDR3 is TGTGCCAGTAGTATAGGTTCTGGAGACTATGGCTACACCTTC.

This chain links TRBV19 with TRBJ1-1; TRBD1 matches 11 bases. V shed 6 bases and J 4 bases; nucleotides not matched to a gene: 7. Germline V gene lookup returns CDR1 LNHDA and CDR2 SQIVND (reference sequence). This CDR3 spans 15 amino acids. CDR3 sequence: CASRTPGTGGTEAFF. In nucleotides, the CDR3 is TGTGCCAGTAGGACCCCCGGGACAGGGGGCACTGAAGCTTTCTTT.

The chain employs TRBV19 and TRBJ2-3; a possible D gene is TRBD2 (5 bases). The CDR3 covers 14 residues. Germline-derived CDR1 and CDR2 are LNHDA and SQIVND (reference sequence). Trimming left V 5 bases short and J 3 bases short, with 12 bases between. The CDR3 DNA reads as TGTGCCAGTAGTCCCCGGTCGGGGACAGATACGCAGTATTTT. Its translation is CASSPRSGTDTQYF.

The chain employs TRBV27 and TRBJ2-1; 10 bases are shared with TRBD2. The J segment lost 6 bases and the V segment lost 6 bases, leaving 5 bases of the junction unmatched. Germline V gene data show CDR1 as MNHEY and CDR2 as SMNVEV (reference sequence). The length of the CDR3 is 14 residues. The CDR3 spells CASRTSGASNEQFF. The CDR3 nucleotides are TGTGCCAGCAGAACTAGCGGGGCTTCCAATGAGCAGTTCTTC.

V is TRBV5-1 and J is TRBJ1-1; D possibly corresponds to TRBD1 (6 bases). Germline CDR1 is SGHRS and CDR2 is YFSETQ. V lost 0 bases and J lost 0, with 9 bases in between. The CDR3 sequence is 15 residues long. The CDR3 DNA follows: TGCGCCAGCAGCTTGGACAGGGCTCTGAACACTGAAGCTTTCTTT. This gives the protein CASSLDRALNTEAFF. Using reference TRBV5-1 and TRBJ1-1 for the parts outside the CDR3, the full variable domain is KAGVTQTPRYLIKTRGQQVTLSCSPISGHRSVSWYQQTPGQGLQFLFEYFSETQRNKGNFPGRFSGRQFSNSRSEMNVSTLELGDSALYLCASSLDRALNTEAFFGQGTRLTVV.

The J gene is TRBJ1-6, the V gene TRBV9, with 11 bases identical to TRBD1. CDR1 and CDR2 (germline): SGDLS, YYNGEE. Trimming took 0 bases from V and 11 from J; bases not matched to a gene: 4. This CDR3 is built from 15 residues. The CDR3, as DNA: TGTGCCAGCAGCGTAGGGGACAGGGGGACGACACCCCTCCACTTT. It is translated as CASSVGDRGTTPLHF.

The chain is built from TRBV27 and TRBJ2-5; possibly TRBD2 for D (6 bases). This CDR3 region has 14 residues. V dropped 2 bases and J dropped 1 base, with 8 bases sitting between them. Per germline, CDR1 MNHEY and CDR2 SMNVEV (reference sequence). The CDR3 loop is CASSLVSGQETQYF. CDR3 DNA sequence: TGTGCCAGCAGTTTAGTTAGCGGCCAAGAGACCCAGTACTTC.

The chain carries TRBV6-5 and TRBJ2-2; no clear D gene. Germline loops: CDR1 MNHEY, CDR2 SVGAGI. V was clipped by 0 bases and J by 6 bases, with 11 bases between them. The CDR3 sequence is 15 residues long. In nucleotides, the CDR3 is TGTGCCAGCAGTTACTCCCAGGTGGTTCCCGGGGAGCTGTTTTTT. Its translation: CASSYSQVVPGELFF.

This rearrangement joins TRBV7-6 to TRBJ2-1; 7 bases are shared with TRBD1. J gave up 4 bases and V 5 bases, and 8 bases lay outside the gene matches. This CDR3 contains 15 residues. The germline CDR1 and CDR2 sequences are SGHVS and FNYEAQ. The CDR3 here is CASSQQGNGYNEQFF. In DNA, the CDR3 is TGTGCCAGCAGCCAACAGGGGAACGGTTACAATGAGCAGTTCTTC.

The chain uses TRBV2 and TRBJ2-1; 7 bases line up with TRBD1. The CDR3 has 15 amino acids. Germline loops: CDR1 SNHLY, CDR2 FYNNEI. The V gene end was trimmed by 6 bases and the J gene end by 5 bases; junction bases not matched to a gene: 10. The CDR3: CASRARDSSHNEQFF. CDR3 nucleotides: TGTGCCAGCAGGGCCCGGGACAGTTCCCACAATGAGCAGTTCTTC.

The V and J genes are TRBV7-6 and TRBJ2-7, with 9 nucleotides matching TRBD2. In germline, CDR1 is SGHVS, CDR2 FNYEAQ. This CDR3 is 15 amino acids long. The J segment lost 3 bases and the V segment lost 3 bases, leaving 6 bases of the junction unmatched. The CDR3 region has the DNA TGTGCCAGCAGCTTGGGCAGCGGGAGGCTCTACGAGCAGTACTTC. It encodes CASSLGSGRLYEQYF.

The table lists this clone with a few counts. V and J are TRBV5-1 and TRBJ2-3, with TRBD2 as a possible D gene (6 bases). Trimming pared 6 bases from V and 10 bases from J, leaving 15 bases between. The germline V gene has CDR1 SGHRS and CDR2 YFSETQ. The CDR3 is made up of 12 amino acids. The CDR3 nucleotides are TGCGCCAGCACGGGGGACGCGGAGGCGCAGTATTTT. Its translation: CASTGDAEAQYF.

V is TRBV20-1 and J is TRBJ1-1; unclear D gene. The CDR3 length is 11 residues. V was clipped by 7 bases and J by 1 base, with 7 bases between them. Germline values: CDR1 DFQATT, CDR2 SNEGSKA (reference sequence). Here the CDR3 DNA reads TGCAGTGAACGGAGGAACACTGAAGCTTTCTTT. This translates into CSERRNTEAFF.

J is TRBJ2-4 and V is TRBV7-9, with a weak D call TRBD2 (6 bases). Trimming stripped 4 bases from V and 8 bases from J, with 18 bases between. Germline values: CDR1 SEHNR, CDR2 FQNEAQ (reference sequence). The CDR3 runs 15 residues. This chain's CDR3 is CASSSIQTSTYIQYF. The CDR3 DNA sequence: TGTGCCAGCAGCTCGATCCAGACTAGTACTTACATTCAGTACTTC.